A single sample is the source of the 8 T cell receptor beta chains below, sequenced in a study of monozygotic twins with inflammatory bowel disease. One entry per CDR3 protein, without DNA, is what TCRdb gives after re-calling the 5' RACE reads. The sample has about 450,000 distinct CDR3 sequences. The sample consisted of blood. All receptors derive from a human donor with ulcerative colitis or Crohn's disease, or a healthy co-twin of an affected twin (not recorded which).

The rearrangement uses TRBV12-3 or TRBV12-4 and TRBJ1-6; TCRdb selects TRBD1, and the lack of DNA leaves this call unchecked. CDR3 size: 15 residues. The CDR3 loop is CASSLDRALGSPLHF.

The chain combines TRBV27 with TRBJ1-4; absent DNA, TCRdb's TRBD1 call cannot be checked. CDR3 length equals 15 residues. CDR1 MNHEY and CDR2 SMNVEV come from the germline V gene (reference sequence). CDR3 sequence reads: CASSSITGRPEKLFF.

The gene calls are TRBV7-9 and TRBJ1-1; the D call of TRBD1 rests on TCRdb alone, since no DNA is present to check it. The CDR3 sequence is 13 residues long. Looked up from germline, CDR1 is SEHNR and CDR2 is FQNEAQ (reference sequence). Here the CDR3 reads CASSSTGGGEAFF.

The rearrangement uses TRBV9 and TRBJ2-6. CDR3 size: 15 residues. The germline V gene encodes CDR1 SGDLS and CDR2 YYNGEE. This chain's CDR3 is CASSVVASGANVLTF.

CDR3 residues: CSAVAGAITDTQYF. The rearrangement links TRBV20-1 to TRBJ2-3; TCRdb picks TRBD2, but there is no DNA to check that call. This CDR3 spans 14 amino acids. Germline CDR1 and CDR2: DFQATT and SNEGSKA (reference sequence).

The rearrangement uses TRBV10-3 and TRBJ2-5; TCRdb proposes TRBD1, but this gene call is untestable without DNA. Germline V lookup: CDR1 ENHRY, CDR2 SYGVKD. The CDR3 sequence is 12 residues long. CDR3 sequence: CAIGHVQETQYF.

CDR3 sequence: CAISDPTEVAFF. The rearrangement joins TRBV10-3 to TRBJ1-1. CDR1 and CDR2 from the germline V gene are ENHRY and SYGVKD. The CDR3 has 12 amino acids.

The CDR3 region is CAWSPKGGMNTEAFF. This chain links TRBV30 with TRBJ1-1; TCRdb calls TRBD1, which cannot be checked without DNA. From germline, CDR1 is GTSNPN and CDR2 SVGIG (reference sequence). The CDR3 has 15 residues.